These 30 T cell receptor beta chains came from one sample sequenced in a study of blood T cell repertoires in COVID-19. Libraries were prepared by immunoSEQ multiplex PCR; TCRdb keeps only in-frame clonotypes and omits some of them. The profile shows about 330,000 clones, about 83% of them singletons. The source material was peripheral blood. Receptor source: a woman between 50 and 59 years old with acute or convalescent COVID-19.

The gene calls are TRBV18 and TRBJ1-4; no reliable D call. The germline CDR1 and CDR2 sequences are KGHSH and LQKENI. V lost 3 bases and J lost 4, with 6 bases in between. This CDR3 is 13 amino acids long. The CDR3 DNA is TGTGCCAGCTCACCCCGGGATAATGAAAAACTGTTTTTT. Protein: CASSPRDNEKLFF.

V is TRBV12-3 or TRBV12-4 and J is TRBJ2-7; D is unclear. V shed 2 bases and J shed 6 bases, with 11 bases lying between them. This CDR3 spans 13 amino acids. CDR3 sequence (DNA): TGTGCCAGCAGTTTAACGACTCGAGGCGAGCAGTACTTC. Translating gives CASSLTTRGEQYF.

The CDR3 spells CASSLEGFSPLHF. CDR3 DNA sequence: TGTGCCAGCAGTTTGGAGGGGTTTTCACCCCTCCACTTT. J is TRBJ1-6 and V is TRBV27; tentatively, D is TRBD1 (5 bases). V dropped 3 bases and J dropped 9 bases, with 9 bases sitting between them. Per the germline V gene, CDR1 is MNHEY and CDR2 is SMNVEV (reference sequence). This CDR3 is 13 amino acids long.

The gene calls are TRBV19 and TRBJ2-5, with 7 nucleotides matching TRBD2. The junction had 12 bases not matched to a gene; V was cut back by 8 bases and J by 0 bases. The CDR3 is made up of 16 amino acids. The V gene's germline CDR1 is LNHDA and CDR2 SQIVND (reference sequence). The CDR3 here is CASGGSDSRYQETQYF. In nucleotides, the CDR3 is TGTGCCAGTGGCGGGAGCGACTCGAGGTACCAAGAGACCCAGTACTTC. Full variable domain (rest looked up from reference TRBV19 and TRBJ2-5): DGGITQSPKYLFRKEGQNVTLSCEQNLNHDAMYWYRQDPGQGLRLIYYSQIVNDFQKGDIAEGYSVSREKKESFPLTVTSAQKNPTAFYLCASGGSDSRYQETQYFGPGTRLLVL.

The chain uses TRBV29-1 and TRBJ1-1, with TRBD1 as a possible D gene (5 bases). The CDR3 consists of 14 residues. Trimming stripped 4 bases from V and 4 bases from J, with 16 bases between. Looked up from germline, CDR1 is SQVTM and CDR2 is ANQGSEA. For the CDR3, the DNA is TGCAGCGTTGTTCCCACAGGAAGGGGCACTGAAGCTTTCTTT. As protein: CSVVPTGRGTEAFF.

On this clone: Mismatch with germline at one junction end may stem from a read error. This chain uses TRBV7-7 with TRBJ2-7; 7 nucleotides agree with TRBD1. This CDR3 contains 15 residues. CDR1 SSHAT and CDR2 FNYEAQ come from the germline V gene (reference sequence). The CDR3 bases are TGTGCTAGCAGCTTAGCACCGGGGACAGAATACGAGCAGTACTTC. Amino acids: CASSLAPGTEYEQYF.

V is TRBV27 and J is TRBJ1-5; no definite D call. The germline V and J ends were trimmed by 3 bases and 1 base, with 4 bases remaining between them. CDR1 is MNHEY, CDR2 SMNVEV, per germline (reference sequence). The CDR3 extends over 13 amino acids. The CDR3: CASSLESNQPQHF. In nucleotides, the CDR3 is TGTGCCAGCAGTTTGGAGAGCAATCAGCCCCAGCATTTT.

The chain carries TRBV6-5 and TRBJ2-3, with 7 bases matching TRBD2. Germline V gene sequence: CDR1 MNHEY, CDR2 SVGAGI. Losses at the gene ends were 7 bases for V and 0 bases for J; bases not matched to a gene: 1. This CDR3 contains 13 residues. The CDR3 nucleotides read TGTGCCAGCACGGGAGGAAGCACAGATACGCAGTATTTT. Translated: CASTGGSTDTQYF.

This rearrangement joins TRBV7-8 to TRBJ1-5; 9 bases map to TRBD1. CDR3 length: 16 amino acids. Germline CDR1 SGHVS, CDR2 FQNEAQ. Trimming at V came to 4 bases and at J to 5 bases, leaving 9 bases not matched to a gene. DNA of the CDR3: TGTGCCAGCAGCTCTTTATGGACAGGGGAACATCAGCCCCAGCATTTT. Translated: CASSSLWTGEHQPQHF.

This clone is a singleton in its sample. The chain uses TRBV6-2 or TRBV6-3 and TRBJ2-1; D is possibly TRBD2 (5 bases). Trimming removed 4 bases from V and 4 bases from J, with 11 bases in between. The CDR3 is 14 residues long. Germline V gives CDR1 MNHEY, CDR2 SVGEGT. The CDR3 spells CASSSDSAYNEQFF. DNA of the CDR3: TGTGCCAGCAGTTCAGATAGCGCTTACAATGAGCAGTTCTTC.

The chain couples TRBV28 to TRBJ1-5; D remains ambiguous. V was clipped by 7 bases and J by 7 bases, with 11 bases between them. The CDR3 spans 12 residues. Germline V gene lookup returns CDR1 MDHEN and CDR2 SYDVKM. Here the CDR3 reads CASIVPGQPQHF. The CDR3 DNA reads as TGTGCCAGCATAGTGCCGGGACAGCCCCAGCATTTT.

The chain carries TRBV18 and TRBJ2-7; 10 bases agree with TRBD2. CDR3 size: 15 residues. The V gene's germline CDR1 is KGHSH and CDR2 LQKENI. Trimming removed 0 bases from V and 6 bases from J; junction bases left unmatched: 5. CDR3 region: CASSPPSLAGVEQYF. In DNA, the CDR3 is TGTGCCAGCTCACCACCGAGTCTAGCGGGAGTCGAGCAGTACTTC.

This rearrangement joins TRBV19 to TRBJ2-1; tentative D call: TRBD2 (5 bases). The CDR3 is 13 amino acids. CDR1 LNHDA and CDR2 SQIVND come from the germline V gene (reference sequence). Trimming removed 4 bases from V and 6 bases from J, with 10 bases in between. Here the CDR3 DNA reads TGTGCCAGTAGTAAAACAGCGGCCAATGAGCAGTTCTTC. This gives the protein CASSKTAANEQFF.

The chain employs TRBV19 and TRBJ1-4, with 9 bases identical to TRBD1. The CDR3 is made up of 13 amino acids. V shed 4 bases, J shed 8 bases, and the junction held 2 bases outside the gene matches. CDR1 and CDR2 from the germline V gene are LNHDA and SQIVND (reference sequence). The CDR3 region is CASSSTGGEKLFF. The CDR3 coding sequence is TGTGCCAGTAGTAGTACAGGGGGCGAAAAACTGTTTTTT.

This clone was observed a handful of times. The rearrangement joins TRBV2 to TRBJ2-4; D remains unclear. The CDR3 consists of 11 residues. V was clipped by 0 bases and J by 13 bases, with 7 bases between them. Germline V gene sequence: CDR1 SNHLY, CDR2 FYNNEI. CDR3: CASSEAWRQYF. The CDR3 coding sequence is TGTGCCAGCAGTGAAGCGTGGAGACAGTACTTC.

The V call is TRBV4-1, the J call TRBJ1-2, with D hard to call. Trimming left V 0 bases short and J 8 bases short, with 13 bases between. Germline-derived CDR1 and CDR2 are MGHRA and YSYEKL. The CDR3 has 14 amino acids. In DNA, the CDR3 is TGCGCCAGCAGCCAAGATCCTAGCGCCTGGGGCTACACCTTC. This encodes CASSQDPSAWGYTF.

This sequence joins TRBV11-2 and TRBJ2-5, with 7 bases lining up with TRBD1. This CDR3 region has 15 residues. The V gene's germline CDR1 is SGHAT and CDR2 FQNNGV. J gave up 5 bases and V 3 bases, and 9 bases lay outside the gene matches. The CDR3 protein is CASSLTGNIGETQYF. The CDR3 DNA follows: TGTGCCAGCAGCTTGACAGGGAATATTGGGGAGACCCAGTACTTC.

The chain is built from TRBV11-3 and TRBJ2-1, with a weak D call TRBD2 (5 bases). Germline CDR1 reads SGHNT; CDR2 reads YENEEA. Trimming shortened V by 1 base and J by 0 bases, and 16 bases separated the two germline ends. The CDR3 runs 18 residues. CDR3: CASSLGTGIPSSYNEQFF. The CDR3 nucleotides read TGTGCCAGCAGCTTAGGCACGGGAATCCCTAGCTCCTACAATGAGCAGTTCTTC. The variable domain in full, completed from reference TRBV11-3 and TRBJ2-1, reads EAGVVQSPRYKIIEKKQPVAFWCNPISGHNTLYWYLQNLGQGPELLIRYENEEAVDDSQLPKDRFSAERLKGVDSTLKIQPAELGDSAVYLCASSLGTGIPSSYNEQFFGPGTRLTVL.

V and J are TRBV11-2 and TRBJ2-7, with TRBD1 matching over 7 bases. The length of the CDR3 is 15 residues. V dropped 1 base and J dropped 2; count of bases not matched to a gene: 5. Germline V lookup: CDR1 SGHAT, CDR2 FQNNGV. The CDR3 DNA reads TGTGCCAGCAGCTTAGTCGGGACAGTCACCTACGAGCAGTACTTC. Protein: CASSLVGTVTYEQYF. Complete variable domain (other parts from reference TRBV11-2 and TRBJ2-7): EAGVAQSPRYKIIEKRQSVAFWCNPISGHATLYWYQQILGQGPKLLIQFQNNGVVDDSQLPKDRFSAERLKGVDSTLKIQPAKLEDSAVYLCASSLVGTVTYEQYFGPGTRLTVT.

There are a few counts of this clone. The chain uses TRBV7-9 and TRBJ2-3, with TRBD1 as a possible D gene (6 bases). Trimming took 5 bases from V and 2 from J, leaving 17 bases between them. Germline V gene lookup returns CDR1 SEHNR and CDR2 FQNEAQ (reference sequence). The CDR3 sequence is 16 residues long. This CDR3 is CASSHRFGGPTDTQYF. The CDR3 coding sequence is TGTGCCAGCAGCCACCGGTTTGGGGGCCCCACAGATACGCAGTATTTT.

Only a few counts were recorded for this clone. V and J are TRBV7-6 and TRBJ2-2; 12 nucleotides line up with TRBD2. CDR3 length equals 21 residues. Losses at the gene ends were 5 bases for V and 5 bases for J; bases not matched to a gene: 21. Germline-derived CDR1 and CDR2 are SGHVS and FNYEAQ. The CDR3 region has the DNA TGTGCCAGCAGCCTTCATGTAGGGACAGGGGAGACTAGCGGGAGAACCGGGGAGCTGTTTTTT. It translates to CASSLHVGTGETSGRTGELFF.

This clone was picked up one time. The chain is built from TRBV5-6 and TRBJ2-1, with a possible D match to TRBD1 (6 bases). This CDR3 region has 11 residues. Trimming took off 3 bases at V and 14 bases at J, with 12 bases between the two ends. Germline V CDR1 and CDR2: SGHDT, YYEEEE. The CDR3 nucleotides read TGTGCCAGCAGCTATGGGACAAAGAAGTTCTTC. Translation: CASSYGTKKFF.

V usage is TRBV5-4 and J usage is TRBJ1-6; 10 nucleotides align to TRBD1. CDR3 length: 16 residues. The germline V gene encodes CDR1 SGHNT and CDR2 YYREEE (reference sequence). Trimming cost V 2 bases and J 10 bases; bases outside gene matches: 9. This chain's CDR3 is CASSLPGQGLNSPLHF. The CDR3 bases are TGTGCCAGCAGCTTACCGGGACAGGGGTTGAACTCACCCCTCCACTTT.

The chain is built from TRBV20-1 and TRBJ2-7; possibly TRBD1 for D (5 bases). CDR3 length equals 11 residues. With 3 bases removed from V and 7 bases from J, the gap between germline ends came to 10 bases. The germline V gene encodes CDR1 DFQATT and CDR2 SNEGSKA (reference sequence). CDR3 nucleotides: TGCAGTGCTAGGGACATCCTGGAGCAGTACTTC. Its protein product is CSARDILEQYF.

V and J are TRBV7-9 and TRBJ2-2; the D gene is possibly TRBD1 (5 bases). Germline V gene sequence: CDR1 SEHNR, CDR2 FQNEAQ (reference sequence). V lost 7 bases to trimming and J lost 5 bases, with 14 bases between them. The CDR3 runs 14 residues. CDR3 in DNA: TGTGCCAGCACCCATGGGGCAGGGACCGGGGAGCTGTTTTTT. It is translated as CASTHGAGTGELFF.

The genes are TRBV2 and TRBJ2-3; 9 bases match TRBD2. In germline, CDR1 is SNHLY, CDR2 FYNNEI. After removal of 8 bases from V and 3 bases from J, the junction contained 3 bases not matched to a gene. The CDR3 has 13 amino acids. Here the CDR3 reads CASGLAGTDTQYF. In nucleotides, the CDR3 is TGTGCCAGCGGCCTAGCGGGAACAGATACGCAGTATTTT.

This sequence joins TRBV24-1 and TRBJ2-2, with 8 bases identical to TRBD2. Trimming cost V 5 bases and J 2 bases; bases outside gene matches: 3. Germline V gene data show CDR1 as KGHDR and CDR2 as SFDVKD. The CDR3 contains 15 residues. CDR3 in amino acids: CATSVTSANTGELFF. CDR3 in DNA: TGTGCCACCAGTGTGACTAGCGCAAACACCGGGGAGCTGTTTTTT.

The chain carries TRBV5-1 and TRBJ1-1; D is uncertain. The CDR3 extends over 12 amino acids. CDR1 and CDR2 (germline): SGHRS, YFSETQ. V gave up 3 bases and J gave up 3 bases, with 6 bases separating them. CDR3: CASSSSDTEAFF. Written as DNA, the CDR3 is TGCGCCAGCAGCTCGAGCGACACTGAAGCTTTCTTT.

The rearrangement uses TRBV19 and TRBJ1-5; D is ambiguous. Germline V gives CDR1 LNHDA, CDR2 SQIVND (reference sequence). This CDR3 has 15 residues. Trimming took off 3 bases at V and 2 bases at J, with 11 bases between the two ends. CDR3 residues: CASSMQAWGNQPQHF. The CDR3 nucleotides are TGTGCCAGTAGTATGCAGGCTTGGGGCAATCAGCCCCAGCATTTT.

The chain links TRBV15 to TRBJ2-1; no clear D gene. The CDR3 is 16 amino acids. Germline V lookup: CDR1 LNHNV, CDR2 YYDKDF (reference sequence). Trimming took 3 bases from V and 0 from J, leaving 12 bases between them. CDR3 in amino acids: CATSRVGESSYNEQFF. The CDR3 DNA reads TGTGCCACCAGCAGGGTTGGAGAGAGCTCCTACAATGAGCAGTTCTTC.